This T cell receptor (beta chain) was observed in a study of blood T cell repertoires in COVID-19. The junction had 3 bases not matched to a gene; V was cut back by 5 bases and J by 7 bases. CDR1 and CDR2 from the germline V gene are LGHNA and YNFKEQ. The CDR3 contains 13 residues. Here immunoSEQ multiplex PCR was the method, and the copy in TCRdb shows in-frame clones only, minus some. The sample yields over 200,000 clones, 89% seen once. This clonotype originated in a woman between 40 and 50 years old with acute or convalescent COVID-19. The rearrangement links TRBV4-2 to TRBJ2-2, with 8 bases aligning to TRBD1. Specimen: peripheral blood. The CDR3 DNA reads as TGTGCCAGCAGCGGACAGGGAATCGGGGAGCTGTTTTTT. This translates into CASSGQGIGELFF.